One sample yielded the 21 T cell receptor beta chains listed below, sequenced in a study of cytomegalovirus exposure and HLA in healthy donors. The PCR was carried out with 60 Vbeta primers and 13 Jbeta primers. Libraries were prepared by immunoSEQ multiplex PCR; TCRdb keeps only in-frame clonotypes and omits some of them. The table has about 98,000 clones, about three quarters seen once. The sequenced material came from PBMCs. The receptor set was obtained from a man aged 55-75 years in good health and CMV-seropositive.

This chain uses TRBV5-4 with TRBJ2-7; 7 bases are a match to TRBD1. The ends lost 3 bases at V and 3 bases at J; junction bases unmatched: 3. CDR3 length: 13 residues. CDR1 and CDR2 (germline): SGHNT, YYREEE (reference sequence). CDR3: CASSSPGGYEQYF. In nucleotides, the CDR3 is TGTGCCAGCAGCTCCCCAGGGGGCTACGAGCAGTACTTC.

J is TRBJ2-2 and V is TRBV5-7; the match to TRBD1 covers 7 bases. TRBV5-7 is placed among ORFs of uncertain function. V gave up 0 bases and J gave up 4 bases; unmatched junction bases: 15. The CDR3 sequence is 19 residues long. The CDR3 DNA sequence: TGTGCCAGCAGCTTGGTGGCGCCCTTGACAGGGCGAGGCACCGGGGAGCTGTTTTTT. Translation: CASSLVAPLTGRGTGELFF.

The chain couples TRBV13 to TRBJ2-3; 10 bases agree with TRBD2. The CDR3 runs to 14 residues. J lost 2 bases, V lost 7 bases, and 3 bases had no gene match. CDR1 is PRHDT, CDR2 FYEKMQ, per germline (reference sequence). The CDR3 region is CASKRGGHTDTQYF. Here the CDR3 DNA reads TGTGCCAGCAAGCGGGGGGGACACACAGATACGCAGTATTTT.

For the CDR3, the DNA is TGCGCCAGCTCGGTCAGGGGGCTCCCCTACGAGCAGTACTTC. It is translated as CASSVRGLPYEQYF. The chain employs TRBV10-2 and TRBJ2-7, with 8 bases identical to TRBD1. Unmatched junction bases numbered 8, after V lost 8 bases and J lost 2 bases. CDR1 and CDR2 (germline): WSHSY, SAAADI. The CDR3 is 14 amino acids.

The V gene is TRBV30, the J gene TRBJ1-2, with D unclear. Trimming took off 4 bases at V and 4 bases at J, with 16 bases between the two ends. From germline, CDR1 is GTSNPN and CDR2 SVGIG (reference sequence). The CDR3 runs to 14 residues. The CDR3 nucleotides read TGTGCCTGGAATGATGGTCAGTCGTTCTATGGCTACACCTTC. Translation gives CAWNDGQSFYGYTF.

The CDR3 here is CASSRLAGGSTDTQYF. In DNA, the CDR3 is TGTGCCAGCTCACGATTAGCGGGGGGAAGCACAGATACGCAGTATTTT. This chain uses TRBV18 with TRBJ2-3; TRBD2 matches at 10 bases. Trimming removed 4 bases from V and 0 bases from J; junction bases left unmatched: 4. The CDR3 runs 16 residues. The germline V gene has CDR1 KGHSH and CDR2 LQKENI.

The chain joins TRBV5-1 to TRBJ2-2; 12 nucleotides agree with TRBD1. There are 19 residues in the CDR3. Germline CDR1 reads SGHRS; CDR2 reads YFSETQ. The trim removed 3 bases at V and 7 bases at J, leaving 16 bases unmatched. The CDR3 nucleotides read TGCGCCAGCAGCTCGACTGGGACAGGGGGCCTTTGGACCGGCGGGGAGCTGTTTTTT. Translated: CASSSTGTGGLWTGGELFF.

The genes are TRBV6-6 and TRBJ2-7; perhaps TRBD1 as D (5 bases). CDR1 is MNHNY and CDR2 is SVGAGI in the germline V gene (reference sequence). The length of the CDR3 is 14 residues. With 2 bases removed from V and 2 bases from J, the gap between germline ends came to 10 bases. The CDR3 sequence: CASSYDRRTYEQYF. DNA of the CDR3: TGTGCCAGCAGTTACGACAGAAGGACCTACGAGCAGTACTTC.

This clone was detected only a few times. The chain has TRBV7-9 and TRBJ1-5; D is ambiguous. This CDR3 is 14 amino acids long. V lost 5 bases and J lost 1, with 9 bases in between. CDR1 and CDR2 from the germline V gene are SEHNR and FQNEAQ (reference sequence). CDR3 sequence: CASSLTESNQPQHF. CDR3 in DNA: TGTGCCAGCAGCCTAACAGAAAGCAATCAGCCCCAGCATTTT.

V is TRBV5-1 and J is TRBJ2-3, with TRBD1 identical over 8 bases. Germline CDR1 reads SGHRS; CDR2 reads YFSETQ. V lost 5 bases and J lost 0; bases outside the gene matches: 8. This CDR3 region has 16 residues. CDR3 amino acids: CASSKGQGKSTDTQYF. As DNA, the CDR3 is TGCGCCAGCAGTAAAGGACAGGGTAAGAGCACAGATACGCAGTATTTT.

This clone was seen only once. This rearrangement joins TRBV6-5 to TRBJ2-3; 8 bases agree with TRBD1. In germline, CDR1 is MNHEY, CDR2 SVGAGI. The CDR3 totals 16 residues. Germline trimming cut 4 bases from V and 6 bases from J; bases unmatched to any gene: 12. CDR3 in DNA: TGTGCCAGCAGTTCACAGGGGGGCGCAGGGTCCGATACGCAGTATTTT. As protein: CASSSQGGAGSDTQYF.

The chain carries TRBV7-9 and TRBJ1-3, with D perhaps TRBD1 (5 bases). In germline, CDR1 is SEHNR, CDR2 FQNEAQ (reference sequence). Trimming stripped 1 base from V and 7 bases from J, with 5 bases between. This CDR3 comprises 12 residues. DNA for the CDR3: TGTGCCAGCAGCTTAGAGGGGAACACCATATATTTT. Protein: CASSLEGNTIYF.

The chain links TRBV9 to TRBJ2-2; TRBD2 agrees at 8 bases. This CDR3 is built from 16 residues. Unmatched junction bases numbered 7, after V lost 1 base and J lost 5 bases. Germline V gene data show CDR1 as SGDLS and CDR2 as YYNGEE. The CDR3 sequence: CASSVRAKRGTGELFF. The CDR3 nucleotides read TGTGCCAGCAGCGTACGAGCTAAGCGGGGGACCGGGGAGCTGTTTTTT.

This chain joins TRBV5-6 and TRBJ2-7; D gene ambiguous. With 0 bases removed from V and 7 bases from J, the gap between germline ends came to 11 bases. Germline values: CDR1 SGHDT, CDR2 YYEEEE. The CDR3 is 13 amino acids. The CDR3 sequence is CASSLDGSVEQYF. CDR3 DNA sequence: TGTGCCAGCAGCTTGGATGGCAGCGTAGAGCAGTACTTC.

The chain couples TRBV4-2 to TRBJ2-2, with TRBD1 matching over 7 bases. The CDR3 is 17 residues long. Germline trimming cut 0 bases from V and 0 bases from J; bases unmatched to any gene: 4. CDR1 and CDR2 from the germline V gene are LGHNA and YNFKEQ. The CDR3 loop reads CASSQEDRPANTGELFF. The CDR3 DNA follows: TGTGCCAGCAGCCAAGAGGACAGGCCTGCGAACACCGGGGAGCTGTTTTTT.

This clone was counted a single time. The chain couples TRBV11-2 to TRBJ2-5; tentative D call: TRBD2 (7 bases). Germline CDR1 and CDR2: SGHAT and FQNNGV. The CDR3 is 18 amino acids. The ends were cut back, 4 bases at V and 5 bases at J, with 26 bases in the middle. For the CDR3, the DNA is TGTGCCAGCAGCTCTTATCCTTCCGGGACACGGGGAGGGGAGACCCAGTACTTC. This gives the protein CASSSYPSGTRGGETQYF.

The chain employs TRBV28 and TRBJ2-4; 9 nucleotides line up with TRBD1. This CDR3 has 16 residues. Germline V gene lookup returns CDR1 MDHEN and CDR2 SYDVKM. V lost 6 bases, J lost 0 bases, and 6 bases stayed unmatched. This CDR3 reads CASSSQGARAKNIQYF. CDR3 coding DNA: TGTGCCAGCAGCTCACAGGGGGCTCGAGCCAAAAACATTCAGTACTTC.

The chain combines TRBV27 with TRBJ2-3; the D gene is possibly TRBD2 (7 bases). The CDR3 covers 17 residues. From germline, CDR1 is MNHEY and CDR2 SMNVEV (reference sequence). The V gene lost 5 bases and the J gene lost 6 bases, with 24 bases spanning the gap. The CDR3 nucleotides read TGTGCCAGCAGTCCCCAGGGAGGGGGGGGTCCCTGGGATACGCAGTATTTT. It yields the protein CASSPQGGGGPWDTQYF.

The J gene is TRBJ2-7, the V gene TRBV5-6; 8 nucleotides line up with TRBD2. J lost 2 bases, V lost 1 base, and 8 bases had no gene match. CDR1 SGHDT and CDR2 YYEEEE come from the germline V gene. The CDR3 runs 16 residues. CDR3 residues: CASSLSLSGAAYEQYF. CDR3 nucleotides: TGTGCCAGCAGCTTGTCCCTTAGCGGGGCCGCCTACGAGCAGTACTTC.

The rearrangement links TRBV18 to TRBJ2-7, with no clear D. Germline V gives CDR1 KGHSH, CDR2 LQKENI. V dropped 3 bases and J dropped 0 bases, with 9 bases sitting between them. The CDR3 has 14 residues. The CDR3 DNA sequence: TGTGCCAGCTCACCGCAACAGACCTCCTACGAGCAGTACTTC. Its protein is CASSPQQTSYEQYF.

The V gene is TRBV10-3, the J gene TRBJ2-7, with 10 bases identical to TRBD1. The CDR3 is made up of 15 amino acids. Trimming at V came to 6 bases and at J to 1 base, leaving 6 bases not matched to a gene. Germline V gene data show CDR1 as ENHRY and CDR2 as SYGVKD. The CDR3 DNA sequence: TGTGCCATCAGCGACCGGGACAGGGGTTCCTACGAGCAGTACTTC. This codes for CAISDRDRGSYEQYF.